A single sample gave rise to the 30 T cell receptor beta chains below, sequenced in a study. A single record per CDR3 protein comes from TCRdb applying MiXCR to the RT-PCR reads. The sample comprises about 700,000 distinct CDR3 sequences, 14% of which are singletons, and around 3.3% rests with the top ten. Sequencing used memory CD4+ T cells from blood. The receptors originated from a female donor in good health, serving as a healthy control.

This clonotype was seen ten or more times. The chain carries TRBV7-9 and TRBJ2-7, with D unresolved. Trimming removed 5 bases from V and 4 bases from J, with 12 bases in between. This CDR3 region has 13 residues. CDR1 is SEHNR, CDR2 FQNEAQ, per germline (reference sequence). The CDR3 here is CASSLQTGYEQYF. The CDR3 bases are TGTGCCAGCAGCCTTCAGACCGGGTACGAGCAGTACTTC.

The sample holds a few counts of this clonotype. The rearrangement links TRBV5-1 to TRBJ2-1; 12 nucleotides match TRBD2. From germline, CDR1 is SGHRS and CDR2 YFSETQ. CDR3 size: 15 residues. With V trimmed by 1 base and J by 7 bases, 3 bases remained unmatched. The CDR3 DNA sequence: TGCGCCAGCAGCTTGTATCTAGCGGGAGGGAATGAGCAGTTCTTC. Protein: CASSLYLAGGNEQFF.

This chain connects TRBV28 to TRBJ2-7; D unresolved. V was clipped by 7 bases and J by 2 bases, with 18 bases between them. The CDR3 is made up of 15 amino acids. The germline CDR1 and CDR2 sequences are MDHEN and SYDVKM. Written as DNA, the CDR3 is TGTGCCAGCACCTCAGGTGGGCTAGATGCCTACGAGCAGTACTTC. This codes for CASTSGGLDAYEQYF. Looking up the rest from reference TRBV28 and TRBJ2-7 gives the full variable domain: DVKVTQSSRYLVKRTGEKVFLECVQDMDHENMFWYRQDPGLGLRLIYFSYDVKMKEKGDIPEGYSVSREKKERFSLILESASTNQTSMYLCASTSGGLDAYEQYFGPGTRLTVT.

The V gene is TRBV7-2, the J gene TRBJ2-7; D possibly corresponds to TRBD2 (5 bases). CDR3 length: 15 amino acids. Trimming removed 5 bases from V and 2 bases from J, with 16 bases in between. Germline V lookup: CDR1 SGHTA, CDR2 FQGNSA. This CDR3 is CASSPGSGRTYEQYF. The CDR3 nucleotides are TGTGCCAGCAGCCCGGGGTCCGGCAGAACCTACGAGCAGTACTTC.

This clonotype was seen more than once but under ten times. V gene TRBV20-1 combines with J gene TRBJ1-6; the D is unclear. This CDR3 contains 14 residues. The V gene lost 1 base and the J gene lost 4 bases, with 8 bases spanning the gap. Germline loops: CDR1 DFQATT, CDR2 SNEGSKA (reference sequence). The CDR3 DNA follows: TGCAGTGCTAGAGGGACGGATTATAATTCACCCCTCCACTTT. It codes for CSARGTDYNSPLHF.

This chain uses TRBV7-2 with TRBJ1-4; unclear D gene. From germline, CDR1 is SGHTA and CDR2 FQGNSA. CDR3 length: 15 residues. V was clipped by 5 bases and J by 7 bases, with 17 bases between them. This chain's CDR3 is CASSRTREGGEKLFF. The CDR3 coding sequence is TGTGCCAGCAGCCGAACCCGGGAGGGCGGTGAAAAACTGTTTTTT.

This clonotype was seen ten or more times. The genes are TRBV4-3 and TRBJ1-1, with TRBD1 as a possible D gene (6 bases). The CDR3 consists of 14 residues. Trimming took 4 bases from V and 1 from J, leaving 10 bases between them. The V gene's germline CDR1 is LGHNA and CDR2 YSLEER. The CDR3 coding sequence is TGCGCCAGCAGCCGGGACAAACGGAACACTGAAGCTTTCTTT. Translation: CASSRDKRNTEAFF.

The chain has TRBV28 and TRBJ1-5; TRBD1 matches 8 bases. This CDR3 region has 16 residues. The germline V gene has CDR1 MDHEN and CDR2 SYDVKM. The trim removed 3 bases at V and 3 bases at J, leaving 7 bases unmatched. Here the CDR3 reads CASSFRGRGNNQPQHF. The CDR3 nucleotides are TGTGCCAGCAGTTTCAGGGGGCGTGGGAACAATCAGCCCCAGCATTTT.

This clonotype was seen a few times. The rearrangement joins TRBV6-2 or TRBV6-3 to TRBJ2-1; D is unresolved. This CDR3 contains 15 residues. From germline, CDR1 is MNHEY and CDR2 SVGEGT. Trimming took 8 bases from V and 0 from J, leaving 14 bases between them. CDR3 protein: CASARTSSSYNEQFF. CDR3 nucleotides: TGTGCCAGCGCTCGGACCTCCAGCTCCTACAATGAGCAGTTCTTC.

For the CDR3, the DNA is TGTGCCAGCAGTTTATCTGGCCGCTGGGGGGAGGTATACTTC. Amino acids: CASSLSGRWGEVYF. V usage is TRBV28 and J usage is TRBJ2-5; D is possibly TRBD2 (6 bases). The germline CDR1 and CDR2 sequences are MDHEN and SYDVKM. The CDR3 consists of 14 residues. V was pared by 1 base and J by 14 bases, with 20 bases between.

This clonotype was seen repeatedly, ten times or more. CDR3 sequence: CSVEGGRGYGTDTQYF. The CDR3 bases are TGCAGCGTTGAGGGCGGGAGGGGTTATGGCACAGATACGCAGTATTTT. The V gene is TRBV29-1, the J gene TRBJ2-3, with TRBD2 matching over 9 bases. V lost 3 bases and J lost 1; bases outside the gene matches: 8. The CDR3 is 16 residues long. Germline V gives CDR1 SQVTM, CDR2 ANQGSEA.

This rearrangement joins TRBV25-1 to TRBJ1-2, with D possibly being TRBD1 (6 bases). Germline loops: CDR1 MGHDK, CDR2 SYGVNS. V gave up 5 bases and J gave up 3 bases, with 16 bases separating them. CDR3 size: 15 residues. CDR3 sequence (DNA): TGTGCCAGCAGTCCCTACGGGGGGGCGGACTATGGCTACACCTTC. As protein: CASSPYGGADYGYTF.

This clonotype was detected only a few times. J is TRBJ2-3 and V is TRBV24-1; D might be TRBD1 (6 bases). Germline V gene sequence: CDR1 KGHDR, CDR2 SFDVKD. V dropped 0 bases and J dropped 0 bases, with 12 bases sitting between them. The CDR3 is made up of 17 amino acids. CDR3 in amino acids: CATSDLAGGLSTDTQYF. CDR3 coding DNA: TGTGCCACCAGTGATTTGGCTGGGGGCCTAAGCACAGATACGCAGTATTTT.

This clonotype was seen more than once but under ten times. The V call is TRBV28, the J call TRBJ1-1; TRBD1 is a possible D gene (5 bases). Germline values: CDR1 MDHEN, CDR2 SYDVKM. This CDR3 comprises 15 residues. V was pared by 6 bases and J by 5 bases, with 19 bases between. The CDR3 coding sequence is TGTGCCAGCAGAAGTTTCTCCAGGGATAGGACTGAAGCTTTCTTT. This sequence encodes CASRSFSRDRTEAFF.

This clonotype was observed a few times. The chain couples TRBV20-1 to TRBJ2-1; 7 bases map to TRBD1. Unmatched junction bases numbered 10, after V lost 4 bases and J lost 1 base. The CDR3 totals 16 residues. CDR1 and CDR2 from the germline V gene are DFQATT and SNEGSKA (reference sequence). The CDR3 spells CSAKRIGTESYNEQFF. CDR3 DNA sequence: TGCAGTGCTAAAAGAATCGGGACAGAGTCCTACAATGAGCAGTTCTTC.

This clonotype showed up many times. The rearrangement uses TRBV20-1 and TRBJ2-2; perhaps D is TRBD1 or TRBD2 (6 bases each). Germline V gene lookup returns CDR1 DFQATT and CDR2 SNEGSKA (reference sequence). This CDR3 has 14 amino acids. The ends were cut back, 0 bases at V and 7 bases at J, with 12 bases in the middle. CDR3 bases: TGCAGTGCTAGAGATAGGGGGGCGAACGGGGAGCTGTTTTTT. Protein product: CSARDRGANGELFF.

This clonotype showed up just a few times. CDR3 sequence reads: CASSLDRGGLGYTF. The CDR3 DNA reads as TGCGCCAGCAGCTTGGACAGGGGAGGACTTGGCTACACCTTC. The chain employs TRBV5-1 and TRBJ1-2; TRBD1 agrees at 7 bases. CDR1 and CDR2 (germline): SGHRS, YFSETQ. Trimming removed 0 bases from V and 7 bases from J; junction bases left unmatched: 6. CDR3 length: 14 amino acids.

This chain uses TRBV20-1 with TRBJ2-1; TRBD1 or TRBD2 may be the D gene (5 bases each). The V and J ends lost 0 bases and 8 bases respectively, with 14 bases between them. Germline loops: CDR1 DFQATT, CDR2 SNEGSKA (reference sequence). CDR3 length: 14 residues. The CDR3 coding sequence is TGCAGTGCTAGAGATCTCGCAGGGCGGGATGAGCAGTTCTTC. It is translated as CSARDLAGRDEQFF.

Only a few counts were recorded for this clonotype. J is TRBJ2-3 and V is TRBV20-1; 10 bases match TRBD2. This CDR3 is 16 amino acids long. Germline loops: CDR1 DFQATT, CDR2 SNEGSKA (reference sequence). V dropped 0 bases and J dropped 8; count of bases not matched to a gene: 11. The chain's CDR3 is CSARDSLAGVGGTQYF. The CDR3 DNA reads as TGCAGTGCTAGAGATAGCCTAGCGGGAGTAGGAGGTACGCAGTATTTT.

This clonotype was seen more than once but under ten times. The V and J genes are TRBV18 and TRBJ2-1, with 9 bases lining up with TRBD1. The CDR3 has 14 residues. Germline values: CDR1 KGHSH, CDR2 LQKENI. Trimming removed 4 bases from V and 8 bases from J; junction bases left unmatched: 6. The CDR3 here is CASSRRQGVDEQFF. CDR3 DNA sequence: TGTGCCAGCTCACGCAGACAGGGGGTGGATGAGCAGTTCTTC.

The chain recombines TRBV5-1 with TRBJ2-3; D not resolved. CDR3 length: 13 residues. The V gene lost 5 bases and the J gene lost 2 bases, with 9 bases spanning the gap. Germline-derived CDR1 and CDR2 are SGHRS and YFSETQ. CDR3 DNA sequence: TGCGCCAGCAGACCGGACCCCACAGATACGCAGTATTTT. Amino acids: CASRPDPTDTQYF.

This clonotype was found many times. This chain links TRBV20-1 with TRBJ2-7; 7 nucleotides agree with TRBD2. Trimming took 5 bases from V and 0 from J; bases not matched to a gene: 13. The V gene's germline CDR1 is DFQATT and CDR2 SNEGSKA (reference sequence). This CDR3 is 16 amino acids long. CDR3: CSAPQAGAISSYEQYF. DNA of the CDR3: TGCAGTGCTCCGCAGGCGGGAGCTATTAGCTCCTACGAGCAGTACTTC.

This clonotype was counted only a few times. The V call is TRBV19, the J call TRBJ1-4; weak D call: TRBD1 (6 bases). The CDR3 is 13 amino acids. Trimming pared 9 bases from V and 5 bases from J, leaving 13 bases between. From germline, CDR1 is LNHDA and CDR2 SQIVND (reference sequence). Written as DNA, the CDR3 is TGTGCCAGCGCCGGGACAAGAAATGAAAAACTGTTTTTT. As protein: CASAGTRNEKLFF. Looking up the rest from reference TRBV19 and TRBJ1-4 gives the full variable domain: DGGITQSPKYLFRKEGQNVTLSCEQNLNHDAMYWYRQDPGQGLRLIYYSQIVNDFQKGDIAEGYSVSREKKESFPLTVTSAQKNPTAFYLCASAGTRNEKLFFGSGTQLSVL.

This sequence joins TRBV27 and TRBJ1-1; perhaps TRBD1 as D (5 bases). Germline V gene lookup returns CDR1 MNHEY and CDR2 SMNVEV (reference sequence). V lost 5 bases, J lost 10 bases, and 17 bases lay in between. The CDR3 length is 13 residues. The CDR3 DNA reads as TGTGCCAGCAGTGCCGGACATCCTCGGGGAGCTTTCTTT. Translation gives CASSAGHPRGAFF.

The chain employs TRBV5-1 and TRBJ2-3; D unclear. Trimming pared 1 base from V and 3 bases from J, leaving 15 bases between. Germline CDR1 reads SGHRS; CDR2 reads YFSETQ. The CDR3 extends over 16 amino acids. The CDR3 DNA follows: TGCGCCAGCAGCTTGAGTGCGGCTACCCAAACAGATACGCAGTATTTT. Amino acid sequence: CASSLSAATQTDTQYF.

In this sample, this clonotype turned up a few times. The V and J genes are TRBV29-1 and TRBJ2-7; 7 positions agree with TRBD1. The V gene's germline CDR1 is SQVTM and CDR2 ANQGSEA. The V segment lost 1 base and the J segment 8 bases; nucleotides outside the gene matches: 8. This CDR3 region has 13 residues. CDR3 loop: CSVEVGQALKQYF. The DNA for the CDR3 is TGCAGCGTTGAAGTAGGACAGGCGCTCAAGCAGTACTTC.

This clonotype was counted many times. J is TRBJ2-5 and V is TRBV29-1, with 12 bases that match TRBD1. CDR1 is SQVTM and CDR2 is ANQGSEA in the germline V gene. The V and J ends lost 1 base and 7 bases, in that order; junction bases with no gene match: 4. CDR3 size: 14 residues. This chain's CDR3 is CSVEGGQGAGTQYF. The CDR3 DNA reads as TGCAGCGTTGAAGGGGGACAGGGGGCTGGGACCCAGTACTTC. The full variable domain, completed using reference TRBV29-1 and TRBJ2-5, is SAVISQKPSRDICQRGTSLTIQCQVDSQVTMMFWYRQQPGQSLTLIATANQGSEATYESGFVIDKFPISRPNLTFSTLTVSNMSPEDSSIYLCSVEGGQGAGTQYFGPGTRLLVL.

The J gene is TRBJ1-1, the V gene TRBV18; D not certain. CDR1 KGHSH and CDR2 LQKENI come from the germline V gene. The CDR3 spans 14 residues. Deletions cut 5 bases from V and 3 bases from J, with 13 bases between. As DNA, the CDR3 is TGTGCCAGCTCATCGAACCTAGAGTACACTGAAGCTTTCTTT. Translation: CASSSNLEYTEAFF.

The rearrangement uses TRBV2 and TRBJ1-4; no clear D. V lost 8 bases to trimming and J lost 7 bases, with 14 bases between them. Germline CDR1 SNHLY, CDR2 FYNNEI. This CDR3 comprises 13 residues. The CDR3 DNA is TGTGCCAGCTTATACGCCGTGGGTGAAAAACTGTTTTTT. Protein: CASLYAVGEKLFF.

This clonotype was detected many times. This CDR3 reads CASRLQGASGNTIYF. In DNA form, the CDR3 reads TGTGCCAGCAGACTTCAGGGGGCGTCGGGAAACACCATATATTTT. The chain employs TRBV6-5 and TRBJ1-3; TRBD1 matches 8 bases. The CDR3 covers 15 residues. Trimming at V came to 6 bases and at J to 4 bases, leaving 8 bases not matched to a gene. Germline loops: CDR1 MNHEY, CDR2 SVGAGI.